Each of the 21 T cell receptor beta chains below was sequenced from the same sample in a study of CD8 T cells in ankylosing spondylitis. These TCRs' antigens remain unknown. Via MiXCR, TCRdb re-called the 5' RACE reads, giving one row per CDR3 protein. The repertoire holds about 450,000 distinct CDR3 sequences, with approximately 26% as singletons. Study-level points and caveats: Seemingly characteristic of ankylosing spondylitis blood was a TCR beta motif consisting of under 10 highly homologous variants.

The sequenced sample consisted of blood, either unsorted or a sorted T cell fraction (not recorded which). The source is a male donor with ankylosing spondylitis.

The rearrangement uses TRBV20-1 and TRBJ2-1; D perhaps matches TRBD2 (7 bases). Trimming removed 5 bases at V and 8 bases at J, with 22 bases between. CDR3 size: 15 residues. Germline loops: CDR1 DFQATT, CDR2 SNEGSKA (reference sequence). The CDR3 DNA sequence: TGCAGTGCTCTCCCCACATGGGCGGGGGCAGATGAGCAGTTCTTC. It translates to CSALPTWAGADEQFF.

The CDR3 reads CASSLGVRRYGYTF. The DNA for the CDR3 is TGTGCCAGCAGCTTAGGCGTCAGGAGGTATGGCTACACCTTC. This rearrangement joins TRBV7-2 to TRBJ1-2; D gene unclear. Germline-derived CDR1 and CDR2 are SGHTA and FQGNSA. The CDR3 has 14 residues. The ends were cut back, 1 base at V and 5 bases at J, with 11 bases in the middle.

A few counts support this clonotype. This chain uses TRBV12-3 or TRBV12-4 with TRBJ1-4; TRBD1 matches at 8 bases. This CDR3 is built from 17 residues. V was pared by 5 bases and J by 8 bases, with 16 bases of the junction left unmatched. In nucleotides, the CDR3 is TGTGCCAGCAGTCTTCGGTCCCGGACAGGGTCTCTCGAAAAACTGTTTTTT. This gives the protein CASSLRSRTGSLEKLFF.

J is TRBJ2-3 and V is TRBV20-1; possible D gene TRBD2, 5 bases. Per germline, CDR1 DFQATT and CDR2 SNEGSKA (reference sequence). V was shortened by 5 bases and J by 4 bases, with 16 bases between the two germline ends. The length of the CDR3 is 14 residues. In DNA, the CDR3 is TGCAGTGCTCCCGGGAACCGAGGCGCAGATACGCAGTATTTT. Translation: CSAPGNRGADTQYF.

This clonotype has a handful of counts. The chain is built from TRBV6-5 and TRBJ2-1; the match to TRBD1 covers 9 bases. Trimming took 2 bases from V and 8 from J; bases not matched to a gene: 4. The CDR3 runs 14 residues. CDR1 MNHEY and CDR2 SVGAGI come from the germline V gene. CDR3 sequence reads: CASSYTGGGYEQFF. CDR3 DNA sequence: TGTGCCAGCAGTTACACAGGGGGCGGGTATGAGCAGTTCTTC.

The rearrangement joins TRBV2 to TRBJ2-6; no reliable D call. CDR3 length: 14 residues. The germline gives CDR1 SNHLY, CDR2 FYNNEI. V lost 6 bases and J lost 4, with 10 bases in between. CDR3 protein: CASRASPGANVLTF. CDR3 bases: TGTGCCAGCAGAGCCTCTCCGGGGGCCAACGTCCTGACTTTC. The whole variable domain, filled in from reference TRBV2 and TRBJ2-6, reads EPEVTQTPSHQVTQMGQEVILRCVPISNHLYFYWYRQILGQKVEFLVSFYNNEISEKSEIFDDQFSVERPDGSNFTLKIRSTKLEDSAMYFCASRASPGANVLTFGAGSRLTVL.

This rearrangement joins TRBV6-1 to TRBJ2-1; perhaps TRBD1 as D (6 bases). The CDR3 loop spans 13 amino acids. Germline V CDR1 and CDR2: MNHNS, SASEGT. V was cut by 6 bases and J by 12 bases, with 18 bases left in between. The chain's CDR3 is CASSRDRLYGQFF. CDR3 DNA sequence: TGTGCCAGCAGCCGCGACAGGTTATACGGGCAGTTCTTC.

This clonotype appeared a few times. V is TRBV10-3 and J is TRBJ2-7; TRBD1 is a possible D gene (6 bases). From germline, CDR1 is ENHRY and CDR2 SYGVKD. The germline V and J ends were trimmed by 7 bases and 5 bases, with 15 bases remaining between them. This CDR3 spans 13 amino acids. The CDR3 nucleotides read TGTGCCATCACCCCCAGGGGTTCCCACGAGCAGTACTTC. It translates to CAITPRGSHEQYF.

The rearrangement uses TRBV11-2 and TRBJ2-7; 12 bases are shared with TRBD2. The CDR3 spans 18 residues. J gave up 2 bases and V 6 bases, and 14 bases lay outside the gene matches. Germline CDR1 reads SGHAT; CDR2 reads FQNNGV. This CDR3 is CASSRGRVTSGSAYEQYF. CDR3 bases: TGTGCCAGCAGTCGTGGACGGGTGACTAGCGGGAGTGCCTACGAGCAGTACTTC.

J is TRBJ2-3 and V is TRBV3-1, with D perhaps being TRBD1 or TRBD2 (7 bases each). CDR3 length: 16 amino acids. V was shortened by 1 base and J by 1 base, with 12 bases between the two germline ends. Germline V CDR1 and CDR2: LGHDT, YNNKEL (reference sequence). As DNA, the CDR3 is TGTGCCAGCAGCCAAGCAGGGGGGGGGGGCACAGATACGCAGTATTTT. It encodes CASSQAGGGGTDTQYF.

This clonotype came up a few times. CDR3 in DNA: TGCAGCGTTGAAGTGGCGGGATTTGAGCAGTTCTTC. This gives the protein CSVEVAGFEQFF. The chain has TRBV29-1 and TRBJ2-1; possible D gene TRBD2, 6 bases. V was trimmed by 1 base and J by 9 bases, leaving 10 bases between them. The CDR3 has 12 residues. In germline, CDR1 is SQVTM, CDR2 ANQGSEA.

The rearrangement joins TRBV7-6 to TRBJ1-6; no reliable D call. The germline V and J ends were trimmed by 1 base and 7 bases, with 11 bases remaining between them. Germline assignment: CDR1 SGHVS and CDR2 FNYEAQ. This CDR3 region has 15 residues. The DNA for the CDR3 is TGTGCCAGCAGCTTAGGGCGGCAGACGAATTCACCCCTCCACTTT. Its translation is CASSLGRQTNSPLHF.

This clonotype has just a few counts. The rearrangement uses TRBV7-6 and TRBJ2-3; 9 bases match TRBD1. This CDR3 comprises 12 residues. Trimming cost V 5 bases and J 11 bases; bases outside gene matches: 5. Germline-derived CDR1 and CDR2 are SGHVS and FNYEAQ. As DNA, the CDR3 is TGTGCCAGCAGCGTGGACAGGGGCGTGCAGTATTTT. The encoded protein is CASSVDRGVQYF.

In this sample, this clonotype turned up many times. The chain is built from TRBV5-1 and TRBJ2-7; D ambiguous. The CDR3 runs to 14 residues. CDR1 and CDR2 from the germline V gene are SGHRS and YFSETQ. V dropped 0 bases and J dropped 3 bases, with 10 bases sitting between them. CDR3 residues: CASSLVGGNYEQYV. In DNA form, the CDR3 reads TGCGCCAGCAGCTTGGTTGGCGGAAACTACGAGCAGTACGTC.

V usage is TRBV20-1 and J usage is TRBJ1-4; no clear D gene. The CDR3 sequence is 14 residues long. Trimming removed 0 bases at V and 6 bases at J, with 11 bases between. Looked up from germline, CDR1 is DFQATT and CDR2 is SNEGSKA (reference sequence). CDR3: CSARDPRWDEKLFF. The CDR3 DNA reads as TGCAGTGCTAGAGATCCCAGGTGGGATGAAAAACTGTTTTTT.

The rearrangement joins TRBV18 to TRBJ2-2, with no clear D. The germline V gene has CDR1 KGHSH and CDR2 LQKENI. The CDR3 loop spans 15 amino acids. V gave up 2 bases and J gave up 3 bases, with 10 bases separating them. CDR3 nucleotides: TGTGCCAGCTCACCATTGCAGGCCTACACCGGGGAGCTGTTTTTT. Translated: CASSPLQAYTGELFF.

This chain joins TRBV4-1 and TRBJ2-3; D unclear. V shed 0 bases and J shed 9 bases, with 10 bases lying between them. Germline CDR1 MGHRA, CDR2 YSYEKL. This CDR3 is built from 13 residues. CDR3 sequence: CASSQENLATQYF. CDR3 DNA: TGCGCCAGCAGCCAAGAAAATCTGGCGACGCAGTATTTT.

A few counts support this clonotype. V gene TRBV24-1 combines with J gene TRBJ1-1; D is unresolved. CDR1 and CDR2 from the germline V gene are KGHDR and SFDVKD. Trimming took 4 bases from V and 3 from J, leaving 5 bases between them. This CDR3 region has 12 residues. CDR3 amino acids: CATSDRDTEAFF. The DNA of the CDR3 is TGTGCCACCAGTGACCGGGACACTGAAGCTTTCTTT.

The gene calls are TRBV11-2 and TRBJ2-1; 9 bases are shared with TRBD2. This CDR3 has 16 residues. CDR1 and CDR2 (germline): SGHAT, FQNNGV. J lost 8 bases, V lost 1 base, and 9 bases had no gene match. CDR3 sequence (DNA): TGTGCCAGCAGCTTAGGGCGCCCGGGACTAGCTTATGAGCAGTTCTTC. Translated, it gives CASSLGRPGLAYEQFF. The whole variable domain, remainder taken from reference TRBV11-2 and TRBJ2-1, is EAGVAQSPRYKIIEKRQSVAFWCNPISGHATLYWYQQILGQGPKLLIQFQNNGVVDDSQLPKDRFSAERLKGVDSTLKIQPAKLEDSAVYLCASSLGRPGLAYEQFFGPGTRLTVL.

A few counts support this clonotype. The chain employs TRBV11-2 and TRBJ2-5; D might be TRBD1 (6 bases). With 1 base removed from V and 9 bases from J, the gap between germline ends came to 12 bases. The V gene's germline CDR1 is SGHAT and CDR2 FQNNGV. The CDR3 contains 13 residues. The CDR3 loop is CASSLGPSGAQYF. In DNA, the CDR3 is TGTGCCAGCAGCTTAGGGCCCTCAGGGGCCCAGTACTTC.

The chain is built from TRBV29-1 and TRBJ1-6; D is ambiguous. This CDR3 contains 13 residues. Per germline, CDR1 SQVTM and CDR2 ANQGSEA. V was trimmed by 0 bases and J by 5 bases, leaving 5 bases between them. The CDR3 here is CSVEEGNNSPLHF. The CDR3 coding sequence is TGCAGCGTTGAAGAAGGGAATAATTCACCCCTCCACTTT. Looking up the rest from reference TRBV29-1 and TRBJ1-6 gives the full variable domain: SAVISQKPSRDICQRGTSLTIQCQVDSQVTMMFWYRQQPGQSLTLIATANQGSEATYESGFVIDKFPISRPNLTFSTLTVSNMSPEDSSIYLCSVEEGNNSPLHFGNGTRLTVT.